This passage covers 7 T cell receptor beta chains from one sample sequenced in a study of radiation and T cells in renal cell carcinoma. Assay: immunoSEQ multiplex PCR; the TCRdb copy retains only in-frame clones and omits some. The data contain over 120,000 clones, over 75% of them seen just once; the ten biggest clones take up 12%. Time point in this sample: baseline pretreatment blood. The sample's treatment: 15 Gy SBRT to primary tumor, nephrectomy 4 weeks later. Sequencing was performed on blood, taken from a patient whose treatment included radiotherapy and nephrectomy. The receptors here all came from a woman between 45 and 60 years old with renal cell carcinoma.

The V call is TRBV19, the J call TRBJ1-1; a weak D match, TRBD1 (6 bases). Per the germline V gene, CDR1 is LNHDA and CDR2 is SQIVND (reference sequence). Trimming cost V 10 bases and J 8 bases, with 20 bases left between them. The CDR3 runs 13 residues. CDR3 loop: CATLLPGGLEAFF. For the CDR3, the DNA is TGTGCCACCCTACTCCCGGGGGGCTTGGAAGCTTTCTTT.

The V and J genes are TRBV15 and TRBJ2-3; the match to TRBD2 covers 7 bases. With 2 bases clipped from V and 4 bases from J, the junction kept 3 bases outside the gene matches. This CDR3 comprises 14 residues. CDR1 and CDR2 from the germline V gene are LNHNV and YYDKDF (reference sequence). The CDR3 protein is CATSRNLAADTQYF. The CDR3 nucleotides are TGTGCCACCAGCAGAAACCTAGCGGCAGATACGCAGTATTTT.

The V and J genes are TRBV7-2 and TRBJ2-3; 9 positions match TRBD1. J was trimmed by 6 bases and V by 1 base; bases with no gene match: 8. This CDR3 contains 16 residues. The germline gives CDR1 SGHTA, CDR2 FQGNSA. CDR3 region: CASSLGGQGSLDTQYF. CDR3 DNA sequence: TGTGCCAGCAGCTTAGGCGGACAGGGGTCCTTGGATACGCAGTATTTT.

The V gene is TRBV19, the J gene TRBJ2-3; the D gene could be TRBD1 or TRBD2 (6 bases each). The CDR3 extends over 15 amino acids. The V and J ends lost 3 bases and 1 base respectively, with 11 bases between them. CDR1 is LNHDA and CDR2 is SQIVND in the germline V gene (reference sequence). The CDR3 region is CASSIGGTRTDTQYF. The DNA of the CDR3 is TGTGCCAGTAGTATCGGGGGCACCCGCACAGATACGCAGTATTTT.

This chain uses TRBV9 with TRBJ1-4; 9 bases fit TRBD1. The germline gives CDR1 SGDLS, CDR2 YYNGEE. V lost 1 base to trimming and J lost 8 bases; unmatched junction nucleotides: 6. The CDR3 runs to 15 residues. CDR3 nucleotides: TGTGCCAGCAGCGTACGGACAGGGGTCGAGGAAAAACTGTTTTTT. It yields the protein CASSVRTGVEEKLFF.

In this sample, this clone turned up a few times. Other DNA sequences of this sample code for an identical CDR3. The gene calls are TRBV11-2 and TRBJ1-1; no reliable D call. The CDR3 sequence is 13 residues long. Trimming shortened V by 7 bases and J by 2 bases, and 11 bases separated the two germline ends. Germline CDR1 and CDR2: SGHAT and FQNNGV. The CDR3 region has the DNA TGTGCCAGCATGAGGACCGCCAACACTGAAGCTTTCTTT. Its translation: CASMRTANTEAFF. Full variable domain (rest looked up from reference TRBV11-2 and TRBJ1-1): EAGVAQSPRYKIIEKRQSVAFWCNPISGHATLYWYQQILGQGPKLLIQFQNNGVVDDSQLPKDRFSAERLKGVDSTLKIQPAKLEDSAVYLCASMRTANTEAFFGQGTRLTVV.

The chain joins TRBV6-1 to TRBJ2-1; D ambiguous. Germline values: CDR1 MNHNS, CDR2 SASEGT. The CDR3 loop spans 16 amino acids. Trimming pared 1 base from V and 13 bases from J, leaving 23 bases between. In nucleotides, the CDR3 is TGTGCCAGCAGTGAAGGGTATCAGGAGACCGTGTTGCCCCAGTTCTTC. It translates to CASSEGYQETVLPQFF.